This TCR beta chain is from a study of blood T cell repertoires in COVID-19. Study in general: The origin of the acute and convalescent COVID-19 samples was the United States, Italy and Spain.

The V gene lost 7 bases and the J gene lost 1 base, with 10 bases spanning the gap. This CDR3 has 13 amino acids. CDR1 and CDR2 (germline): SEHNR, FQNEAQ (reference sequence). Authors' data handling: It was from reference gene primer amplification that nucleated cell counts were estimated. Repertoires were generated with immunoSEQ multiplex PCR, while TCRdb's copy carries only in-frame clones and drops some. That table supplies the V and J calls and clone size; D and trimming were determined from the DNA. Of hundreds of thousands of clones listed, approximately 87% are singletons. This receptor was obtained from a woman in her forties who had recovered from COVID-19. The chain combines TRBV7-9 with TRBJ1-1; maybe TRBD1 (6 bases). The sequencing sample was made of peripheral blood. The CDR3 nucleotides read TGTGCCAGCACCCTACAGGGGAACACTGAAGCTTTCTTT. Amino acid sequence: CASTLQGNTEAFF.